The clone carrying this T cell receptor (beta chain) was seen at least ten times. Using RNA transcripts as the source, TCR beta CDR3 regions were amplified. HTBI primers were used for first-round RT-PCR of the TCR CDR3. MiXCR, applied by TCRdb to the multiplex PCR reads, yields one record per CDR3 protein. This repertoire shows about 180,000 distinct CDR3 sequences, about 17% found once; its top ten account for 25% to 35%. With 6 bases clipped from V and 3 bases from J, the junction kept 3 bases outside the gene matches. The CDR3 sequence is 14 residues long. Germline V gives CDR1 MNHNS, CDR2 SASEGT. This entry is derived from a study of T cells in Graves' hyperthyroidism and ophthalmopathy. Hyperthyroidism of Graves' type that showed no ophthalmopathy progression within 18 months was stable. Lactation, pregnancy, other autoimmune disease or uncontrolled infection excluded patients.

The TCR sequence derives from a woman aged 50 to 60 with Graves' hyperthyroidism. Material: blood. The J gene is TRBJ1-4, the V gene TRBV6-1; the match to TRBD1 covers 8 bases. Here the CDR3 reads CASSRTGSNEKLFF. CDR3 sequence (DNA): TGTGCCAGCAGCCGGACAGGGTCTAATGAAAAACTGTTTTTT.